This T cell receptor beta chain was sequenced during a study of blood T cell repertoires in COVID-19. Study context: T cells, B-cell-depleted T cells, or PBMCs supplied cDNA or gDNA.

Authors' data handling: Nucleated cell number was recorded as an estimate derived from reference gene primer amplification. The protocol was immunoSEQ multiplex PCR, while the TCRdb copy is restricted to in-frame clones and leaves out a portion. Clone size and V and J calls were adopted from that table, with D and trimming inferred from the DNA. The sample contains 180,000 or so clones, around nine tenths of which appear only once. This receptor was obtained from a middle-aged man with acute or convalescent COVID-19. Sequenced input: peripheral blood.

The CDR3 DNA reads as TGTGCCAGAAATCAGGGTGCGGGGCGCGACACTGAAGCTTTCTTT. It translates to CARNQGAGRDTEAFF. The chain employs TRBV5-3 and TRBJ1-1; D perhaps matches TRBD1 (5 bases). TRBV5-3 is assigned to the ORF class and has an uncertain function. Trimming removed 6 bases at V and 3 bases at J, with 18 bases between. The CDR3 spans 15 residues.